This T cell receptor (beta chain) appears in the sequencing data of a study of CD8+ T cells in alopecia areata. Study-wide results and caveats: Greater clonality was observed in lesional scalp samples, especially alopecia totalis/universalis, versus normal scalp.

Extraction and reverse transcription of RNA yielded cDNA as the sequencing template. The table came from immunoSEQ multiplex PCR; TCRdb's copy has only in-frame clones and leaves some out. This table has approximately 150,000 clones, 87% appearing once. Points on this clone: Its antigen remains unidentified.

This sequence originates from a human donor with alopecia areata. This specimen consisted of CD8+ T cells sorted from blood, obtained at week 0.

CDR3 DNA sequence: TGTGCCAGCAAAAAAGGGACACCCGACCTTGAAGCTTTCTTT. This codes for CASKKGTPDLEAFF. V is TRBV25-1 and J is TRBJ1-1, with D possibly being TRBD1 (6 bases). CDR1 is MGHDK and CDR2 is SYGVNS in the germline V gene. V lost 7 bases to trimming and J lost 7 bases, with 19 bases between them. The CDR3 runs to 14 residues.